Shown below are 15 T cell receptor beta chains from a single sample sequenced in a study of CD8 T cells in Susac syndrome. Roughly 0.45 to 1 ug RNA was reverse transcribed with random hexamers. A single record per CDR3 protein comes from TCRdb applying MiXCR to the immunoSEQ multiplex PCR reads. Of 120,000 to 150,000 distinct CDR3 sequences listed, roughly 94% are singletons. The material sequenced was CD4+ T cells from PBMCs. These receptors were collected from a human donor in good health.

The table lists this clonotype with a count of one. V usage is TRBV20-1 and J usage is TRBJ2-7, with 10 bases lining up with TRBD1. The ends lost 7 bases at V and 5 bases at J; junction bases unmatched: 11. There are 14 residues in the CDR3. Germline values: CDR1 DFQATT, CDR2 SNEGSKA (reference sequence). CDR3 sequence reads: CSGNPGTGEDEQYF. The CDR3 coding sequence is TGCAGTGGAAACCCGGGGACAGGGGAAGACGAGCAGTACTTC.

The chain employs TRBV14 and TRBJ2-7, with 7 bases that match TRBD2. With 2 bases clipped from V and 7 bases from J, the junction kept 11 bases outside the gene matches. Germline V lookup: CDR1 SGHDN, CDR2 FVKESK. This CDR3 comprises 15 residues. The CDR3 spells CASSQWWEGIEEQYF. CDR3 coding DNA: TGTGCCAGCAGCCAATGGTGGGAGGGGATCGAGGAGCAGTACTTC.

The chain couples TRBV30 to TRBJ2-2; 10 positions match TRBD2. V lost 1 base and J lost 2; bases outside the gene matches: 4. The germline CDR1 and CDR2 sequences are GTSNPN and SVGIG (reference sequence). The CDR3 runs to 16 residues. The chain's CDR3 is CAWSGRTSGNTGELFF. In nucleotides, the CDR3 is TGTGCCTGGAGTGGACGGACTAGCGGTAACACCGGGGAGCTGTTTTTT.

The rearrangement uses TRBV19 and TRBJ2-1; TRBD2 agrees at 9 bases. J lost 5 bases, V lost 4 bases, and 9 bases had no gene match. This CDR3 has 16 residues. CDR1 is LNHDA, CDR2 SQIVND, per germline (reference sequence). For the CDR3, the DNA is TGTGCCAGTAGTACCACTAGCGGGTTAGGGAACAATGAGCAGTTCTTC. It translates to CASSTTSGLGNNEQFF.

J is TRBJ2-2 and V is TRBV7-9; no firm D call. The CDR3 runs to 14 residues. Germline V gives CDR1 SEHNR, CDR2 FQNEAQ (reference sequence). V was cut by 3 bases and J by 6 bases, with 11 bases left in between. The CDR3 loop reads CASSLLRESGELFF. For the CDR3, the DNA is TGTGCCAGCAGCTTGCTAAGGGAATCCGGGGAGCTGTTTTTT.

In this sample, this clonotype turned up once. The V call is TRBV9, the J call TRBJ1-2; D remains ambiguous. The CDR3 spans 14 residues. V shed 0 bases and J shed 0 bases, with 6 bases lying between them. Germline V lookup: CDR1 SGDLS, CDR2 YYNGEE. The DNA for the CDR3 is TGTGCCAGCAGCGTAGCCCCAACTAACTATGGCTACACCTTC. Its protein product is CASSVAPTNYGYTF. The whole variable domain, remainder taken from reference TRBV9 and TRBJ1-2, is DSGVTQTPKHLITATGQRVTLRCSPRSGDLSVYWYQQSLDQGLQFLIQYYNGEERAKGNILERFSAQQFPDLHSELNLSSLELGDSALYFCASSVAPTNYGYTFGSGTRLTVV.

The rearrangement uses TRBV30 and TRBJ1-2, with 8 bases that match TRBD1. This CDR3 contains 14 residues. Trimming cost V 3 bases and J 0 bases; bases outside gene matches: 3. The germline V gene encodes CDR1 GTSNPN and CDR2 SVGIG (reference sequence). The CDR3 DNA is TGTGCCTGGAGACGGACAGGGTCTAACTATGGCTACACCTTC. Protein: CAWRRTGSNYGYTF.

The chain couples TRBV9 to TRBJ2-7; 11 bases match TRBD2. The germline V gene encodes CDR1 SGDLS and CDR2 YYNGEE. After removal of 2 bases from V and 5 bases from J, the junction contained 6 bases not matched to a gene. This CDR3 is built from 15 residues. CDR3 region: CASSVLAGGTDEQYF. CDR3 in DNA: TGTGCCAGCAGCGTCCTAGCGGGAGGTACTGACGAGCAGTACTTC.

The chain combines TRBV29-1 with TRBJ2-1; TRBD1 might be the D (5 bases). The CDR3 is 12 residues long. From germline, CDR1 is SQVTM and CDR2 ANQGSEA. The CDR3, as DNA: TGCTCCACTCAGGGCTCCTACAATGAGCAGTTCTTC. Its protein is CSTQGSYNEQFF.

This rearrangement joins TRBV5-1 to TRBJ1-1; no clear D. V dropped 4 bases and J dropped 1 base, with 11 bases sitting between them. CDR3 length: 14 residues. Germline loops: CDR1 SGHRS, CDR2 YFSETQ. The CDR3: CASSPSVGNTEAFF. The CDR3 DNA follows: TGCGCCAGCAGCCCCTCAGTCGGGAACACTGAAGCTTTCTTT. The full variable domain, rest sourced from reference TRBV5-1 and TRBJ1-1, is KAGVTQTPRYLIKTRGQQVTLSCSPISGHRSVSWYQQTPGQGLQFLFEYFSETQRNKGNFPGRFSGRQFSNSRSEMNVSTLELGDSALYLCASSPSVGNTEAFFGQGTRLTVV.

This chain uses TRBV6-1 with TRBJ1-4, with D tentatively TRBD1 (5 bases). This CDR3 is 14 amino acids long. The germline CDR1 and CDR2 sequences are MNHNS and SASEGT. Trimming stripped 0 bases from V and 10 bases from J, with 12 bases between. DNA for the CDR3: TGTGCCAGCAGTGAAGCAAGCGGGGGAGGAAAACTGTTTTTT. Protein sequence: CASSEASGGGKLFF.

The rearrangement joins TRBV10-3 to TRBJ1-1; the match to TRBD1 covers 8 bases. The CDR3 contains 13 residues. J was trimmed by 4 bases and V by 7 bases; bases with no gene match: 5. Germline V gene lookup returns CDR1 ENHRY and CDR2 SYGVKD. The CDR3 region has the DNA TGTGCCATCACCGGGACAGGTCCCACTGAAGCTTTCTTT. This sequence encodes CAITGTGPTEAFF.

The chain combines TRBV19 with TRBJ1-5; no clear D gene. Germline V gene lookup returns CDR1 LNHDA and CDR2 SQIVND (reference sequence). The CDR3 is 13 residues long. V lost 5 bases and J lost 5, with 10 bases in between. The CDR3 loop reads CASSPSVDQPQHF. The CDR3 DNA sequence: TGTGCCAGTAGTCCCTCCGTCGATCAGCCCCAGCATTTT.

This chain joins TRBV11-2 and TRBJ1-3; D unresolved. Trimming removed 6 bases at V and 4 bases at J, with 22 bases between. The CDR3 is 17 amino acids. The V gene's germline CDR1 is SGHAT and CDR2 FQNNGV. The CDR3 nucleotides read TGTGCCAGCAGTTTTCCGGCCTCGGTACGAGGAGGAAACACCATATATTTT. It encodes CASSFPASVRGGNTIYF.

The chain combines TRBV20-1 with TRBJ2-5; D may be TRBD1 (6 bases). The CDR3 has 13 residues. V lost 1 base, J lost 4 bases, and 10 bases lay in between. Germline CDR1 reads DFQATT; CDR2 reads SNEGSKA (reference sequence). CDR3: CSARVGAGETQYF. The CDR3 DNA reads TGCAGTGCTAGAGTGGGGGCCGGAGAGACCCAGTACTTC.